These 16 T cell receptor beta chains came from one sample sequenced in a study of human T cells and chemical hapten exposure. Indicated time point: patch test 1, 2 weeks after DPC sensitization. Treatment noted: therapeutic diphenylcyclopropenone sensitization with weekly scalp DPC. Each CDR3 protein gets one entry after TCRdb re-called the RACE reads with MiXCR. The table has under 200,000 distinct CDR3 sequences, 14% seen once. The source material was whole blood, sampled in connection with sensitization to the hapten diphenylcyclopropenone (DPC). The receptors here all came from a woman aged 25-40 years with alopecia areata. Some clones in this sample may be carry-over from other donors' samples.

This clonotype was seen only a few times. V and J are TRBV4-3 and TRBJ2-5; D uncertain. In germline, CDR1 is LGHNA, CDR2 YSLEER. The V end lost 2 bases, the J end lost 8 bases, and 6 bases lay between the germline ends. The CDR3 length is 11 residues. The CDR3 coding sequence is TGCGCCAGCAGCCAAAGGGCTACCCAGTACTTC. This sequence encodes CASSQRATQYF.

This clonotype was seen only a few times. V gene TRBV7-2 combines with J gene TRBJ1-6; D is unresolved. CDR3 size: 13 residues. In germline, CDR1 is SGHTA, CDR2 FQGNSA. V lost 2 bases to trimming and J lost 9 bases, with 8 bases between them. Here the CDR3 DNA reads TGTGCCAGCAGCTTACAGGATACTTCACCCCTCCACTTT. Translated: CASSLQDTSPLHF. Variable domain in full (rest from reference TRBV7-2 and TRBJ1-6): GAGVSQSPSNKVTEKGKDVELRCDPISGHTALYWYRQSLGQGLEFLIYFQGNSAPDKSGLPSDRFSAERTGGSVSTLTIQRTQQEDSAVYLCASSLQDTSPLHFGNGTRLTVT.

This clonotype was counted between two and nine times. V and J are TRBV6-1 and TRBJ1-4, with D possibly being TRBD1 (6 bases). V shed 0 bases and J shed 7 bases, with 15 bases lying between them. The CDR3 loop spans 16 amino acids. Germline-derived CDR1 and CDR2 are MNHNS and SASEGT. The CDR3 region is CASSEAEGGRGEKLFF. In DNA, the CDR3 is TGTGCCAGCAGTGAAGCGGAAGGGGGACGTGGTGAAAAACTGTTTTTT.

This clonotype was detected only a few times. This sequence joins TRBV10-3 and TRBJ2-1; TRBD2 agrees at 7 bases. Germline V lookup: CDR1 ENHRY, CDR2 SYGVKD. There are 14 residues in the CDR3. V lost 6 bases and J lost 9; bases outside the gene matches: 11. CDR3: CAIRDPAGSAEQFF. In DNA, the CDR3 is TGTGCCATCAGAGACCCAGCGGGATCCGCTGAGCAGTTCTTC.

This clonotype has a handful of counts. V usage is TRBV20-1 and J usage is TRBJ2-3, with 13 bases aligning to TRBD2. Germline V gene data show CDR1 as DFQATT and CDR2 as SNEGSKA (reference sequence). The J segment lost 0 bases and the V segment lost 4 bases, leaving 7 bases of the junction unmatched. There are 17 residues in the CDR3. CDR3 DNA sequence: TGCAGTGCTACCGACACTAGCGGGAGGGGAAGCACAGATACGCAGTATTTT. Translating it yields CSATDTSGRGSTDTQYF.

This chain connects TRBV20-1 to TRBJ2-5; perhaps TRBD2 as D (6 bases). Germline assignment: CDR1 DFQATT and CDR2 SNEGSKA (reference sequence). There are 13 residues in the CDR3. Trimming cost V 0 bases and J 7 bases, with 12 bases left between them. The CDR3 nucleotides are TGCAGTGCTAGAGATCTGGGAGGCGTGACCCAGTACTTC. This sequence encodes CSARDLGGVTQYF.

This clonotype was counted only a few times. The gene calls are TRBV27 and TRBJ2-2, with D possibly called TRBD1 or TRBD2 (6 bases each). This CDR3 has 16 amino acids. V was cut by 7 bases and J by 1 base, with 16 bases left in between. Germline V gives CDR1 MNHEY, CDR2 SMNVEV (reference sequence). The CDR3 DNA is TGTGCCAGCAAAATCGGGGGCAGGGTGAACACCGGGGAGCTGTTTTTT. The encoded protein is CASKIGGRVNTGELFF.

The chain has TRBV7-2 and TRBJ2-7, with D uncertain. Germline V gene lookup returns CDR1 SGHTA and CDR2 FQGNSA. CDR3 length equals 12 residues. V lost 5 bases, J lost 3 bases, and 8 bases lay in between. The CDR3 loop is CASSLTNYEQYF. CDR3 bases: TGTGCCAGCAGCCTCACGAACTACGAGCAGTACTTC.

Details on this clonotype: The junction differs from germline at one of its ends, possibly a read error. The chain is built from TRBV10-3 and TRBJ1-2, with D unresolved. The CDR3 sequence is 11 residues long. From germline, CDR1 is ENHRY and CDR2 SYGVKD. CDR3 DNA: TGTGCCGTCAGAGCTTCGCAGGGCTACACCTTC. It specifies CAVRASQGYTF.

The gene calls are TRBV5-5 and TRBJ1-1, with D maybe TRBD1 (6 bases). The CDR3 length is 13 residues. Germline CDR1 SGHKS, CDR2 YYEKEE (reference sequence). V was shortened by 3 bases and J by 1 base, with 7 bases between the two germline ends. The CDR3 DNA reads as TGTGCCAGCAGCTGGGGACAGAACACTGAAGCTTTCTTT. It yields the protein CASSWGQNTEAFF.

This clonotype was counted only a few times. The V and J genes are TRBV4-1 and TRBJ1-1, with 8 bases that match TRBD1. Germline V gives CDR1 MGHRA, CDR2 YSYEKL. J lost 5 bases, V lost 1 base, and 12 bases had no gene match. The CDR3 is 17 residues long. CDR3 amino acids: CASSQGLGQGVYTEAFF. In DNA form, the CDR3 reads TGCGCCAGCAGCCAAGGATTAGGACAGGGTGTATATACTGAAGCTTTCTTT.

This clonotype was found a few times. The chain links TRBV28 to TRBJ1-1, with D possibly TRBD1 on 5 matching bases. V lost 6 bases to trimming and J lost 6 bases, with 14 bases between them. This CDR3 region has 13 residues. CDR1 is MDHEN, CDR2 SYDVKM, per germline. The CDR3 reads CASSRPSGPEAFF. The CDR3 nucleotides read TGTGCCAGCAGCCGGCCTTCAGGGCCTGAAGCTTTCTTT.

This CDR3 reads CASSSLQGGIQYF. The CDR3 coding sequence is TGTGCCAGCAGCTCGTTACAGGGAGGCATTCAGTACTTC. The J gene is TRBJ2-4, the V gene TRBV11-3; D is perhaps TRBD1 or TRBD2 (6 bases each). The germline CDR1 and CDR2 sequences are SGHNT and YENEEA. Trimming took off 4 bases at V and 9 bases at J, with 13 bases between the two ends. This CDR3 spans 13 amino acids.

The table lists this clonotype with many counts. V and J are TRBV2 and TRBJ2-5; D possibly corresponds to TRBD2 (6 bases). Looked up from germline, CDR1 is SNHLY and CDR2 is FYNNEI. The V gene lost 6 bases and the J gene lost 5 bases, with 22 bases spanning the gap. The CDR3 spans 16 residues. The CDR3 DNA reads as TGTGCCAGCAGGGCCCCCATGGGACTCGGAGAGGAGACCCAGTACTTC. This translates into CASRAPMGLGEETQYF.

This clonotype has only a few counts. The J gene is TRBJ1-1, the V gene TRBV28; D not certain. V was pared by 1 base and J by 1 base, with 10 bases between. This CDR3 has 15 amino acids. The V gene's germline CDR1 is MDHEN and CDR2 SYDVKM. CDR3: CASSLFGRENTEAFF. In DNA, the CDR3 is TGTGCCAGCAGTTTATTTGGCAGAGAGAACACTGAAGCTTTCTTT.

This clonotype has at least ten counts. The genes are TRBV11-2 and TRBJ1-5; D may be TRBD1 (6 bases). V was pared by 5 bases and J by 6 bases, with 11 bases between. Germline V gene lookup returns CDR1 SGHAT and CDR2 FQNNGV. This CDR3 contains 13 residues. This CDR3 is CASSIQGAQPQHF. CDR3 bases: TGTGCCAGCAGCATACAGGGAGCTCAGCCCCAGCATTTT.